The source of this T cell receptor (beta chain) is a study of T cell responses to AZD1222 COVID-19 vaccine. Findings and limits, study-wide: Regions 160-218 and 743-854 held dominance among vaccine-associated CD4 TCRs, which spanned spike. Receipt of two AZD1222 doses was followed by a rise in Spike-specific TCR breadth and depth.

Data came from immunoSEQ multiplex PCR; TCRdb stores just in-frame clones and leaves some out. The sample comprises 150,000 or so clones, 92% of which are singletons, and roughly 3.6% rests with the top ten. This clone was seen only once. Its matching antigen is unknown. The length of the CDR3 is 13 residues. Germline CDR1 reads LNHDA; CDR2 reads SQIVND (reference sequence). Trimming cost V 6 bases and J 5 bases; bases outside gene matches: 7. The origin of this receptor is an adult who received the AZD1222 COVID-19 vaccine. The input for sequencing was peripheral blood, taken 28 days after the second AZD1222 dose. The rearrangement uses TRBV19 and TRBJ2-7; 7 bases are shared with TRBD2. The CDR3 DNA reads TGTGCCAGTAGCGGAAGACGGGGGGACGAGCAGTACTTC. This translates into CASSGRRGDEQYF.